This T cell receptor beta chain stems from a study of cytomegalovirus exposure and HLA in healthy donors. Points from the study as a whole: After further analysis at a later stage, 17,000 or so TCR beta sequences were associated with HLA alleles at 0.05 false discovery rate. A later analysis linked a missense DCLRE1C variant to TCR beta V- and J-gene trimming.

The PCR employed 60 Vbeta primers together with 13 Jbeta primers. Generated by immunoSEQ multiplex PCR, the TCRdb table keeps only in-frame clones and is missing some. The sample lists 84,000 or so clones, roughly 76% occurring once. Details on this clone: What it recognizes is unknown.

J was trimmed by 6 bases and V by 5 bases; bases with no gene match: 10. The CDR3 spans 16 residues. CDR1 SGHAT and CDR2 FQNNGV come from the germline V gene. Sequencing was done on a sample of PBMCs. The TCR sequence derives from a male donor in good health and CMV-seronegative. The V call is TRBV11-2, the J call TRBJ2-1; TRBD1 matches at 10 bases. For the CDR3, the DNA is TGTGCCAGCAGCGGGGGCCTCCGGACAGGGGGCAATGAGCAGTTCTTC. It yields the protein CASSGGLRTGGNEQFF.